The T cell receptor beta chain under discussion was sequenced for a study of T-cell memory formation after mild COVID-19. Study-wide context: For the most part, TCR clusters were specific to one donor.

With V trimmed by 4 bases and J by 5 bases, 13 bases remained unmatched. Germline loops: CDR1 SGHVS, CDR2 FNYEAQ. The CDR3 length is 16 residues. From the 5' RACE reads, TCRdb called clonotypes with MiXCR, one entry per CDR3 protein. This table holds more than 250,000 distinct CDR3 sequences, more than 15% found once. Specimen: PBMCs or a T cell subset sorted from them (not recorded which). The clonotype was recovered from a man between 18 and 29 years old who had mild COVID-19 (a few samples of this study predate the infection). Cell type and time point are not known. The chain is built from TRBV7-6 and TRBJ2-5, with 7 bases aligning to TRBD2. CDR3 region: CASSSTEGLHHETQYF. CDR3 sequence (DNA): TGTGCCAGCAGCTCTACGGAGGGACTACATCACGAGACCCAGTACTTC.